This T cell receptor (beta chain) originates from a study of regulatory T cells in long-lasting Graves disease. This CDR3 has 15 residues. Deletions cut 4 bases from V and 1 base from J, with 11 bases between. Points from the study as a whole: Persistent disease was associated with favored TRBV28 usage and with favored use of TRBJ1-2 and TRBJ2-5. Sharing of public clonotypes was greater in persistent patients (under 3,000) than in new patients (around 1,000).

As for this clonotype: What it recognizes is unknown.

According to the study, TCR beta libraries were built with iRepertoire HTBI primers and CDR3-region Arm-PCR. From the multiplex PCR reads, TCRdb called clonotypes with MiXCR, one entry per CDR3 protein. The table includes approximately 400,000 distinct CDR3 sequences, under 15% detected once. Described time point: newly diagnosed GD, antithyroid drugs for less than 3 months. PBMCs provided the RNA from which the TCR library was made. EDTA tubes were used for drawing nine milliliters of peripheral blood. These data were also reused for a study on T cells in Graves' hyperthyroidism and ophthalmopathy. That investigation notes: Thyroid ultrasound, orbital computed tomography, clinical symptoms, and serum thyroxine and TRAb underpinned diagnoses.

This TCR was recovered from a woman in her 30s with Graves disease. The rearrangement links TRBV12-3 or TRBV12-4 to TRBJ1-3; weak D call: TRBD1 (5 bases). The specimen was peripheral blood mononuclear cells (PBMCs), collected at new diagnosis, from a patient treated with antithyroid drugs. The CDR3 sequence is CASSSSGKSGNTIYF. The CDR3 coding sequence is TGTGCCAGCAGTTCCTCAGGGAAGTCTGGAAACACCATATATTTT.